Below, 20 T cell receptor beta chains from the same sample are listed, as sequenced in a study of shared clonotypes between healthy human individuals. Some clones are missing from TCRdb's copy, which holds only in-frame ones; the method was immunoSEQ multiplex PCR. The table lists a few hundred thousand clones, 50% to 75% of them singletons. The sequenced sample was memory CD4+ T cells sorted from blood. The subset here: CD45RA-negative fraction. All receptors come from a man between 25 and 39 years old in good health.

Here the CDR3 DNA reads TGTGCCAGCTCCAAAGAGGCTAGCGGGTTGGCAGATACGCAGTATTTT. It encodes CASSKEASGLADTQYF. The rearrangement joins TRBV2 to TRBJ2-3; TRBD2 matches 8 bases. After removal of 8 bases from V and 4 bases from J, the junction contained 14 bases not matched to a gene. This CDR3 has 16 amino acids. The germline gives CDR1 SNHLY, CDR2 FYNNEI.

This sequence joins TRBV7-2 and TRBJ1-5; 8 nucleotides match TRBD1. Germline V gives CDR1 SGHTA, CDR2 FQGNSA. J lost 4 bases, V lost 2 bases, and 4 bases had no gene match. The CDR3 totals 15 residues. CDR3 residues: CASSLSRTGNQPQHF. The CDR3 nucleotides are TGTGCCAGCAGCTTATCTAGGACAGGGAATCAGCCCCAGCATTTT.

This clone has a handful of counts. V is TRBV27 and J is TRBJ2-3; 9 nucleotides match TRBD1. Germline trimming cut 3 bases from V and 3 bases from J; bases unmatched to any gene: 7. Looked up from germline, CDR1 is MNHEY and CDR2 is SMNVEV (reference sequence). The CDR3 has 16 amino acids. DNA of the CDR3: TGTGCCAGCAGTTTGGTACTCGGGACAGGGACAGATACGCAGTATTTT. It yields the protein CASSLVLGTGTDTQYF.

The chain is built from TRBV28 and TRBJ2-2; possible D gene TRBD2, 5 bases. The germline V gene encodes CDR1 MDHEN and CDR2 SYDVKM. The V end lost 3 bases, the J end lost 5 bases, and 13 bases lay between the germline ends. CDR3 length: 15 amino acids. CDR3 coding DNA: TGTGCCAGCAGTTTGGCGGGCATGGGGACCGGGGAGCTGTTTTTT. As protein: CASSLAGMGTGELFF.

This clone was seen only a few times. The chain carries TRBV10-2 and TRBJ2-5; D is possibly TRBD1 (5 bases). Germline V gene data show CDR1 as WSHSY and CDR2 as SAAADI. This CDR3 has 12 amino acids. V shed 4 bases and J shed 3 bases, with 6 bases lying between them. CDR3 coding DNA: TGCGCCAGCAGTGTAGGGGAAGAGACCCAGTACTTC. As protein: CASSVGEETQYF.

To note about this clone: At one end the junction does not follow the germline gene, possibly because of a read error. The J gene is TRBJ2-5, the V gene TRBV2; D ambiguous. This CDR3 contains 13 residues. Per the germline V gene, CDR1 is SNHLY and CDR2 is FYNNEI. As DNA, the CDR3 is TGTGCAAGCAAAAGAGATTCCCAAGAGACCCAGTACTTC. This codes for CASKRDSQETQYF.

On this clone itself: The junction departs from germline at one end; a sequencing error may be responsible. This chain uses TRBV7-7 with TRBJ1-3; 7 bases map to TRBD1. This CDR3 is built from 15 residues. Germline lookup yields CDR1 SSHAT and CDR2 FNYEAQ (reference sequence). The CDR3 reads CASSFRQGNGNTIYF. The DNA of the CDR3 is TGTGCTAGCAGCTTCCGACAGGGCAACGGAAACACCATATATTTT.

This chain uses TRBV7-6 with TRBJ2-1; D not resolved. This CDR3 contains 15 residues. The V and J ends lost 0 bases and 3 bases respectively, with 9 bases between them. Per the germline V gene, CDR1 is SGHVS and CDR2 is FNYEAQ. CDR3 DNA: TGTGCCAGCAGCTTAGCTGATGGCAGCTACAATGAGCAGTTCTTC. This gives the protein CASSLADGSYNEQFF.

This clone appeared a few times. V is TRBV19 and J is TRBJ2-2; D remains ambiguous. Germline V lookup: CDR1 LNHDA, CDR2 SQIVND (reference sequence). The CDR3 extends over 14 amino acids. V shed 0 bases and J shed 6 bases, with 8 bases lying between them. CDR3 in amino acids: CASSIDTFAGELFF. The CDR3 coding sequence is TGTGCCAGTAGTATAGACACCTTCGCCGGGGAGCTGTTTTTT.

This chain connects TRBV7-2 to TRBJ2-3; D gene ambiguous. The V end lost 6 bases, the J end lost 0 bases, and 10 bases lay between the germline ends. CDR3 length: 14 amino acids. The germline CDR1 and CDR2 sequences are SGHTA and FQGNSA. In nucleotides, the CDR3 is TGTGCCAGCAGGCTCCAGGACAGCACAGATACGCAGTATTTT. Its translation is CASRLQDSTDTQYF.

The chain couples TRBV20-1 to TRBJ2-5; D gene unclear. Germline CDR1 DFQATT, CDR2 SNEGSKA (reference sequence). The germline V and J ends were trimmed by 4 bases and 5 bases, with 8 bases remaining between them. The CDR3 is 11 amino acids. The CDR3 reads CSAKNGETQYF. CDR3 DNA: TGCAGTGCTAAAAACGGCGAGACCCAGTACTTC.

The gene calls are TRBV5-4 and TRBJ2-7; 12 bases line up with TRBD1. After removal of 4 bases from V and 0 bases from J, the junction contained 11 bases not matched to a gene. The CDR3 is 18 residues long. CDR1 and CDR2 (germline): SGHNT, YYREEE (reference sequence). The CDR3 reads CASSRRGTGGPSSYEQYF. The CDR3 DNA follows: TGTGCCAGCAGCAGGAGGGGGACAGGGGGCCCAAGCTCCTACGAGCAGTACTTC. The full variable domain, with the rest looked up from reference TRBV5-4 and TRBJ2-7, is ETGVTQSPTHLIKTRGQQVTLRCSSQSGHNTVSWYQQALGQGPQFIFQYYREEENGRGNFPPRFSGLQFPNYSSELNVNALELDDSALYLCASSRRGTGGPSSYEQYFGPGTRLTVT.

The genes are TRBV5-1 and TRBJ1-3; D is possibly TRBD1 (5 bases). With 6 bases removed from V and 0 bases from J, the gap between germline ends came to 10 bases. From germline, CDR1 is SGHRS and CDR2 YFSETQ. The CDR3 runs 14 residues. Written as DNA, the CDR3 is TGCGCCAGCACGGCAGGGAGCTCTGGAAACACCATATATTTT. Translating gives CASTAGSSGNTIYF. Combining the CDR3 with reference TRBV5-1 and TRBJ1-3 gives the whole variable domain KAGVTQTPRYLIKTRGQQVTLSCSPISGHRSVSWYQQTPGQGLQFLFEYFSETQRNKGNFPGRFSGRQFSNSRSEMNVSTLELGDSALYLCASTAGSSGNTIYFGEGSWLTVV.

This clone was recorded once. CDR3 residues: CASSAQGTKREYF. For the CDR3, the DNA is TGTGCCAGCAGTGCGCAGGGGACTAAAAGGGAGTACTTC. The J gene is TRBJ2-5, the V gene TRBV27; TRBD2 is a possible D gene (7 bases). This CDR3 has 13 amino acids. Per the germline V gene, CDR1 is MNHEY and CDR2 is SMNVEV (reference sequence). V was shortened by 5 bases and J by 12 bases, with 19 bases between the two germline ends.

This clone was seen once. The chain joins TRBV5-1 to TRBJ2-3, with D possibly being TRBD2 (7 bases). CDR3 length: 14 residues. Trimming pared 4 bases from V and 6 bases from J, leaving 15 bases between. CDR1 and CDR2 from the germline V gene are SGHRS and YFSETQ. The DNA of the CDR3 is TGCGCCAGCAGCCCACGGGGGGCCGGGGATACGCAGTATTTT. Its translation is CASSPRGAGDTQYF.

In this sample, this clone turned up a few times. This chain uses TRBV6-1 with TRBJ2-7; either TRBD1 or TRBD2 may fit D (5 bases each). V lost 8 bases to trimming and J lost 4 bases, with 18 bases between them. The CDR3 is 14 residues long. Germline V gives CDR1 MNHNS, CDR2 SASEGT. CDR3 bases: TGTGCCAGCCACCCCGGGACGATTCTATACGAGCAGTACTTC. Residues: CASHPGTILYEQYF.

The chain couples TRBV5-1 to TRBJ1-5; D remains ambiguous. This CDR3 is 15 amino acids long. CDR1 and CDR2 (germline): SGHRS, YFSETQ. V lost 0 bases, J lost 2 bases, and 9 bases lay in between. The CDR3 sequence: CASSLAGVGNQPQHF. CDR3 DNA: TGCGCCAGCAGCTTGGCGGGAGTGGGCAATCAGCCCCAGCATTTT. The full variable domain, its missing parts supplied by reference TRBV5-1 and TRBJ1-5, is KAGVTQTPRYLIKTRGQQVTLSCSPISGHRSVSWYQQTPGQGLQFLFEYFSETQRNKGNFPGRFSGRQFSNSRSEMNVSTLELGDSALYLCASSLAGVGNQPQHFGDGTRLSIL.

The chain has TRBV5-8 and TRBJ1-5; D unclear. The V end was cut by 5 bases, the J end by 7 bases, with 19 bases between. The CDR3 is 15 amino acids. In germline, CDR1 is SGHTS, CDR2 YDEGEE. CDR3 residues: CASRISAGFYQPQHF. The CDR3 coding sequence is TGTGCCAGCAGGATTTCAGCAGGCTTCTACCAGCCCCAGCATTTT.

The chain employs TRBV28 and TRBJ2-3, with TRBD2 matching 10 bases. The J segment lost 4 bases and the V segment lost 8 bases, leaving 9 bases of the junction unmatched. The CDR3 has 15 amino acids. The germline CDR1 and CDR2 sequences are MDHEN and SYDVKM. The CDR3 DNA reads as TGTGCCAGCGGATCTAGCGGGAGTGGCGCAGATACGCAGTATTTT. The encoded protein is CASGSSGSGADTQYF.

The chain links TRBV14 to TRBJ2-7, with D perhaps matching TRBD1 (5 bases). There are 15 residues in the CDR3. CDR1 is SGHDN, CDR2 FVKESK, per germline. V lost 1 base to trimming and J lost 5 bases, with 15 bases between them. The CDR3 DNA reads TGTGCCAGCAGCCAAGGTTCGGCAGGGCGAGACGAGCAGTACTTC. Amino acids: CASSQGSAGRDEQYF.